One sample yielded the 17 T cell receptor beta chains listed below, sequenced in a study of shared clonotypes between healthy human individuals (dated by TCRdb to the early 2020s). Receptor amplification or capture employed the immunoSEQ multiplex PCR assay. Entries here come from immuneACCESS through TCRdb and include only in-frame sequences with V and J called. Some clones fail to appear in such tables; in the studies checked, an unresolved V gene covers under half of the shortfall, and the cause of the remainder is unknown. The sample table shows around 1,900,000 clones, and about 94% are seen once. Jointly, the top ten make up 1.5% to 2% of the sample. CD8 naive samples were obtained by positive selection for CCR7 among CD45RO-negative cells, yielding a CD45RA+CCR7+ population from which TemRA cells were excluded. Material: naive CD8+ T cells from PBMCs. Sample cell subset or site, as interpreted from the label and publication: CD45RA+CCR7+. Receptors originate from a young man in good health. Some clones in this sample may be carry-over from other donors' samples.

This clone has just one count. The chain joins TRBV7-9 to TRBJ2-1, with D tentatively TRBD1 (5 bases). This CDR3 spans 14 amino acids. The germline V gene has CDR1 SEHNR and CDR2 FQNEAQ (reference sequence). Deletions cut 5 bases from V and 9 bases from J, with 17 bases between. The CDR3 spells CASSAALARGEQFF. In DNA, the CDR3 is TGTGCCAGCAGCGCCGCATTAGCTAGGGGTGAGCAGTTCTTC.

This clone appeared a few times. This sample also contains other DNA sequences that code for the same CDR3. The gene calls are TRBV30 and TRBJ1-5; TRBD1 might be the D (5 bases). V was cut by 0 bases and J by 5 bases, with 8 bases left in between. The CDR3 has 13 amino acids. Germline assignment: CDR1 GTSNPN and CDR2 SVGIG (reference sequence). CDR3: CAWSVVGDQPQHF. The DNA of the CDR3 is TGTGCCTGGAGTGTCGTAGGGGATCAGCCCCAGCATTTT. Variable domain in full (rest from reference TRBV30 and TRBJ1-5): SQTIHQWPATLVQPVGSPLSLECTVEGTSNPNLYWYRQAAGRGLQLLFYSVGIGQISSEVPQNLSASRPQDRQFILSSKKLLLSDSGFYLCAWSVVGDQPQHFGDGTRLSIL.

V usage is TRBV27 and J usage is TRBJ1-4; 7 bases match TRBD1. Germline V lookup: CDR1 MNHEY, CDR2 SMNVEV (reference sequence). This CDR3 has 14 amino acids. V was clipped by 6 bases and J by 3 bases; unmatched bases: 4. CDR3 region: CASRPTGSNEKLFF. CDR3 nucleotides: TGTGCCAGCAGGCCGACAGGGTCTAATGAAAAACTGTTTTTT.

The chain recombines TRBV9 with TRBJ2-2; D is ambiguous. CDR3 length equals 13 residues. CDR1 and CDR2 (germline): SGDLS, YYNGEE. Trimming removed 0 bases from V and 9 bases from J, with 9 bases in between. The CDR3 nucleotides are TGTGCCAGCAGCGTAGGTGTCCTCCGGGAGCTGTTTTTT. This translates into CASSVGVLRELFF.

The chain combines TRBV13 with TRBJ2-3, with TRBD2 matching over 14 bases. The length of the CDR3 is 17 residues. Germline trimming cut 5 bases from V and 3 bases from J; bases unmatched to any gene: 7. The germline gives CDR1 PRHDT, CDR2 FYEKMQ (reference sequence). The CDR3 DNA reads TGTGCCAGCAGCCTCCCGGGACTAGCGGGAGCAACAGATACGCAGTATTTT. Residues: CASSLPGLAGATDTQYF. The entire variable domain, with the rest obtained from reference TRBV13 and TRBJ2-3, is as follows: AAGVIQSPRHLIKEKRETATLKCYPIPRHDTVYWYQQGPGQDPQFLISFYEKMQSDKGSIPDRFSAQQFSDYHSELNMSSLELGDSALYFCASSLPGLAGATDTQYFGPGTRLTVL.

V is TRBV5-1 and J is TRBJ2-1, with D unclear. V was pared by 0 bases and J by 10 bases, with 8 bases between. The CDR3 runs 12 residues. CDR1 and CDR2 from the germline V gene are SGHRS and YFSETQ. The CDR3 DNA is TGCGCCAGCAGCTTGGTCTCTGGAGAGCAGTTCTTC. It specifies CASSLVSGEQFF. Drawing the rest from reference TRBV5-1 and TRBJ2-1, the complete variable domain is KAGVTQTPRYLIKTRGQQVTLSCSPISGHRSVSWYQQTPGQGLQFLFEYFSETQRNKGNFPGRFSGRQFSNSRSEMNVSTLELGDSALYLCASSLVSGEQFFGPGTRLTVL.

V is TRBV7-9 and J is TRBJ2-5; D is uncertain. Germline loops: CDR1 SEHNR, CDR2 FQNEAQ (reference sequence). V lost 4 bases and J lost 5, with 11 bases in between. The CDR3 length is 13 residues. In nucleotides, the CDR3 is TGTGCCAGCAGCTATGACAAGGCCGAGACCCAGTACTTC. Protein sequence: CASSYDKAETQYF.

As DNA, the CDR3 is TGTGCCAGCACCCACTGGACAGGGGGGATTTATGACACCGGGGAGCTGTTTTTT. Translation: CASTHWTGGIYDTGELFF. The chain carries TRBV7-9 and TRBJ2-2, with 10 positions matching TRBD1. V trimming: 7 bases; J trimming: 3 bases; junction bases outside the gene matches: 14. CDR3 size: 18 residues. Germline V CDR1 and CDR2: SEHNR, FQNEAQ (reference sequence).

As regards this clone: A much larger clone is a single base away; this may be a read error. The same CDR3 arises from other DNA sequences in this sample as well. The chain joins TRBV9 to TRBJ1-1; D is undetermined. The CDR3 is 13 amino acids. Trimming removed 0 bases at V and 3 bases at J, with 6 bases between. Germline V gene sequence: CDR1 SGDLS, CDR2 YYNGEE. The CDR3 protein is CASSVGGHTEAFF. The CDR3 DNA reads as TGTGCCAGCAGCGTAGGAGGGCACACTGAAGCTTTCTTT.

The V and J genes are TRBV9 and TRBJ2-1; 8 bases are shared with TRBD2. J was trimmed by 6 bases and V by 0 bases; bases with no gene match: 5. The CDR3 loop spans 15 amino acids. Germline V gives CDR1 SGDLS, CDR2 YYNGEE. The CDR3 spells CASSVVDGRGNEQFF. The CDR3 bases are TGTGCCAGCAGCGTAGTTGACGGGAGGGGCAATGAGCAGTTCTTC.

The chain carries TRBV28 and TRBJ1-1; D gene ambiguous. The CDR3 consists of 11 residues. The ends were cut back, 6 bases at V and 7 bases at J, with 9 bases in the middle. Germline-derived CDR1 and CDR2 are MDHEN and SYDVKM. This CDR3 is CASRDLVEAFF. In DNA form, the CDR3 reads TGTGCCAGCAGGGATTTGGTTGAAGCTTTCTTT. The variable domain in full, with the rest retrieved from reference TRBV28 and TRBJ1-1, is DVKVTQSSRYLVKRTGEKVFLECVQDMDHENMFWYRQDPGLGLRLIYFSYDVKMKEKGDIPEGYSVSREKKERFSLILESASTNQTSMYLCASRDLVEAFFGQGTRLTVV.

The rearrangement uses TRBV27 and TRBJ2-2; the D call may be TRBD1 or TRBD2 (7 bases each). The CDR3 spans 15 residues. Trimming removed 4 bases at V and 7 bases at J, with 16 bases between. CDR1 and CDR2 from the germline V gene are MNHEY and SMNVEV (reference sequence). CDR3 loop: CASSWEGALGGELFF. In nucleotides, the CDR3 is TGTGCCAGCAGTTGGGAGGGGGCGCTGGGCGGGGAGCTGTTTTTT.

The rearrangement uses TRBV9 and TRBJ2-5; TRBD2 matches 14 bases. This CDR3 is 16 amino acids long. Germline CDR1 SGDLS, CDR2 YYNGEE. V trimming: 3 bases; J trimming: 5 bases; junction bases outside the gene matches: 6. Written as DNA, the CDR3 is TGTGCCAGCAGCGGCGGGACTAGCGGGAGTCGGGAGACCCAGTACTTC. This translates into CASSGGTSGSRETQYF.

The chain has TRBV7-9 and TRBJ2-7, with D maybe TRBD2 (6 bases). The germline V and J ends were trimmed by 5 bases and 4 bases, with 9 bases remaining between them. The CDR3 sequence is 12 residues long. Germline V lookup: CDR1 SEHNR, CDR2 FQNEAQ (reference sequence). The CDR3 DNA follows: TGTGCCAGCAGCGCGGGACCTTACGAGCAGTACTTC. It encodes CASSAGPYEQYF.

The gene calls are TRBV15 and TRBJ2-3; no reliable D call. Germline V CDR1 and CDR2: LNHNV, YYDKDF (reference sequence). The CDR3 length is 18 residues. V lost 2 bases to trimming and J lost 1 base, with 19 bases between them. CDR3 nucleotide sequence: TGTGCCACCAGCAGATCGTGGGCCCTAGGTACCCGCACAGATACGCAGTATTTT. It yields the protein CATSRSWALGTRTDTQYF.

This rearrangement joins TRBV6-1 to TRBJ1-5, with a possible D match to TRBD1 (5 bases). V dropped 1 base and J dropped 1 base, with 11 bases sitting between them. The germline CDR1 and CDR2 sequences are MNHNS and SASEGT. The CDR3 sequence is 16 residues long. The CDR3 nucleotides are TGTGCCAGCAGTGAAGTAGGGGCGAGAAGCAATCAGCCCCAGCATTTT. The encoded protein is CASSEVGARSNQPQHF.

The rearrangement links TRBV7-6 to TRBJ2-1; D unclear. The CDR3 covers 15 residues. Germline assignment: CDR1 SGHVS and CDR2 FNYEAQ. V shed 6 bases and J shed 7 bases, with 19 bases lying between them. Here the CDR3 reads CASRAALSAVNEQFF. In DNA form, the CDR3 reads TGTGCCAGCAGGGCAGCCTTAAGTGCGGTTAATGAGCAGTTCTTC. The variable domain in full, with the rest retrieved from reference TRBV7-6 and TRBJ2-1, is GAGVSQSPRYKVTKRGQDVALRCDPISGHVSLYWYRQALGQGPEFLTYFNYEAQQDKSGLPNDRFSAERPEGSISTLTIQRTEQRDSAMYRCASRAALSAVNEQFFGPGTRLTVL.